The 3 T cell receptor beta chains in this list originate from one sample, sequenced in a study of blood T cell repertoires in COVID-19. The protocol was immunoSEQ multiplex PCR, while the TCRdb copy is restricted to in-frame clones and leaves out a portion. The sample has 88,000 or so clones; 80% to 90% are singletons. The source material was peripheral blood. Source of these receptors: a man aged 55 to 70 with acute or convalescent COVID-19.

The V call is TRBV7-8, the J call TRBJ2-1, with 14 bases that match TRBD2. The germline gives CDR1 SGHVS, CDR2 FQNEAQ. Losses at the gene ends were 5 bases for V and 8 bases for J; bases not matched to a gene: 8. This CDR3 is built from 16 residues. CDR3 coding DNA: TGTGCCAGCAGCCTCAGACTAGCGGGGGGGTACGATGAGCAGTTCTTC. This codes for CASSLRLAGGYDEQFF.

The chain links TRBV5-1 to TRBJ1-6, with D maybe TRBD1 (5 bases). V dropped 1 base and J dropped 4 bases, with 12 bases sitting between them. The CDR3 spans 16 residues. CDR1 is SGHRS, CDR2 YFSETQ, per germline. As DNA, the CDR3 is TGCGCCAGCAGCTTGATGCAGGGCAATTATAATTCACCCCTCCACTTT. Protein sequence: CASSLMQGNYNSPLHF.

The chain carries TRBV24-1 and TRBJ1-1; TRBD1 might be the D (5 bases). The V and J ends lost 5 bases and 4 bases respectively, with 10 bases between them. Germline V gives CDR1 KGHDR, CDR2 SFDVKD. The CDR3 is made up of 13 amino acids. The CDR3 region has the DNA TGTGCCACCAGTGCTGCGGGGGGCACTGAAGCTTTCTTT. It yields the protein CATSAAGGTEAFF.